The rows below give T cell receptor beta chains drawn from one sample of a study of cytomegalovirus exposure and HLA in healthy donors. Method: immunoSEQ multiplex PCR; TCRdb's copy keeps in-frame clones and lacks some. The sample comprises some 150,000 clones, 60% to 80% of which are singletons, and over 0.6% rests with the top ten. The sample was PBMCs. The receptors were gathered from a male donor in good health and CMV-seronegative. The CDR3 runs from the conserved cysteine through the conserved F or W.

v_call cdr3_aa
TRBV9 CASSVGGQTSAFF
TRBV2 CASIPPGLAGGQETQYF
TRBV5-4 CASSLRGSYNEQFF
TRBV9 CASSARQGTGVNGYTF
TRBV10-1 CASSESGRAYEQYF
TRBV19 CASSIQVGTSPSTDTQYF
TRBV7-9 CATREAGTGETQYF
TRBV19 CASSPLPLASGVNEQFF
TRBV2 CASGQRGNTEAFF
TRBV6-1 CASRHGTVDGNTIYF
TRBV19 CASSIVTHEKLFF
TRBV2 CASRMDLNTGELFF
TRBV4-1 CASSQGPGLGPGELFF
TRBV7-3 CASSGGQGDGYTF
TRBV6-5 CASTLAGATDTQYF
TRBV5-1 CASSQTTGFQETQYF
TRBV27 CASSPLGVSYEQYF
TRBV7-6 CASSAGRFTGANVLTF